This TCR beta chain was sequenced during a study of shared clonotypes between healthy human individuals. Only Caucasian adults living in Nashville, Tennessee made up the donor group. Study-wide results and limits: Researchers sampled blood only, noting tissue repertoires likely differ.

Replicate PCRs for unsorted PBMC used around 270 ng DNA (roughly 29,000 T cell genomes). Using ten immunoSEQ deep assay plates, investigators sequenced unsorted PBMC DNA. TCRdb's table, derived via immunoSEQ multiplex PCR, lists solely in-frame clones and lacks some. The profile shows 520,000 or so clones, less than 85% of them singletons. With regard to this clone: Antigen specificity is unknown.

The TCR was taken from a middle-aged woman in good health. Some clones in this sample may be carry-over from other donors' samples. The specimen sequenced was PBMCs.

The CDR3 DNA reads TGTGCCACCAGGCCGGGACCCCAAGAGACCCAGTACTTC. Its translation: CATRPGPQETQYF. The gene calls are TRBV15 and TRBJ2-5, with D possibly being TRBD1 or TRBD2 (5 bases each). This CDR3 spans 13 amino acids. Germline CDR1 and CDR2: LNHNV and YYDKDF (reference sequence). Between the trimmed V and J ends, which lost 6 bases and 1 base, there was a span of 9 bases.